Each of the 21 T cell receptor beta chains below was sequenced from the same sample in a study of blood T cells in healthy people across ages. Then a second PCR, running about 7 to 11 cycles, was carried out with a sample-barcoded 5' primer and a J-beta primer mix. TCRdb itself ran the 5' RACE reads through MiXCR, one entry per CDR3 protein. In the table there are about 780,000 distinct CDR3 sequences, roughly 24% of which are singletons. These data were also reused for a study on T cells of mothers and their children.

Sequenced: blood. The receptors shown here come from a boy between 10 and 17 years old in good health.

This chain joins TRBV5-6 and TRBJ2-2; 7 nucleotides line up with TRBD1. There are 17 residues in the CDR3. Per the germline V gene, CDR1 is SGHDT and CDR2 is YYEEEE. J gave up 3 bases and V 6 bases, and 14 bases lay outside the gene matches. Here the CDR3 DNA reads TGTGCCAGCAACAGTTATAAAAGGGGGCCTTACACCGGGGAGCTGTTTTTT. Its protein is CASNSYKRGPYTGELFF.

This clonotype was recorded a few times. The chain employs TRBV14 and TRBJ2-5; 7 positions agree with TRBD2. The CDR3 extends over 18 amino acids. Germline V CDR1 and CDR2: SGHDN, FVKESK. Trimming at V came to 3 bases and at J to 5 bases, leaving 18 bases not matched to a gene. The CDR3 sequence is CASSHRKTSLTSGETQYF. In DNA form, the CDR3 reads TGTGCCAGCAGCCACCGAAAGACTAGCTTAACCTCTGGGGAGACCCAGTACTTC.

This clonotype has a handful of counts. The CDR3 here is CASSLQRTLYISEAFF. The CDR3 region has the DNA TGTGCCAGCAGTTTGCAACGAACACTGTATATAAGTGAAGCTTTCTTT. J is TRBJ1-1 and V is TRBV12-3 or TRBV12-4; no reliable D call. Trimming pared 3 bases from V and 7 bases from J, leaving 21 bases between. This CDR3 is 16 amino acids long.

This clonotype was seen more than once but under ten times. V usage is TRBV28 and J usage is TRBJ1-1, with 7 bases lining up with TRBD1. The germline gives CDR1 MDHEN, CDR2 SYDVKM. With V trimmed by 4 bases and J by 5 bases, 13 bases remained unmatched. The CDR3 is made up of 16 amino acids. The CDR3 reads CASSSRQGRGKTEAFF. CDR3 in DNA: TGTGCCAGCAGTTCCCGACAGGGAAGGGGGAAAACTGAAGCTTTCTTT.

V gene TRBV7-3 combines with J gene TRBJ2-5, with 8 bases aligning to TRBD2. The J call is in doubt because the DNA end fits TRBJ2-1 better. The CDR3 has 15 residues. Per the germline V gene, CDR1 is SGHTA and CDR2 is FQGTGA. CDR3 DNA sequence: TGTGCCAGCAGCTTCGGAGCGGGGGCTCGGAATGAGCAGTTCTTC. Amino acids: CASSFGAGARNEQFF.

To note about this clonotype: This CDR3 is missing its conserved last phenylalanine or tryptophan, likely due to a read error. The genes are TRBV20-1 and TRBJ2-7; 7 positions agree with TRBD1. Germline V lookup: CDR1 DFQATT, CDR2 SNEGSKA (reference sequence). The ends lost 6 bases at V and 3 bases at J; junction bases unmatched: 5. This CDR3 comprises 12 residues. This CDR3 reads CSAPGQRYEQYL. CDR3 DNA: TGCAGTGCGCCGGGACAGCGCTACGAGCAGTACCTC.

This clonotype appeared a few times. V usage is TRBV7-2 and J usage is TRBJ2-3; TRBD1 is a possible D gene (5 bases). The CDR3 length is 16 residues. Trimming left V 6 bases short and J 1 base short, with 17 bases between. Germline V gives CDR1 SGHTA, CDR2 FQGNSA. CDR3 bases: TGTGCCAGCAGTCAAACATTAGGACACCGCACAGATACGCAGTATTTT. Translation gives CASSQTLGHRTDTQYF. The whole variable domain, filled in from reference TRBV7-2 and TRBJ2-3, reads GAGVSQSPSNKVTEKGKDVELRCDPISGHTALYWYRQSLGQGLEFLIYFQGNSAPDKSGLPSDRFSAERTGGSVSTLTIQRTQQEDSAVYLCASSQTLGHRTDTQYFGPGTRLTVL.

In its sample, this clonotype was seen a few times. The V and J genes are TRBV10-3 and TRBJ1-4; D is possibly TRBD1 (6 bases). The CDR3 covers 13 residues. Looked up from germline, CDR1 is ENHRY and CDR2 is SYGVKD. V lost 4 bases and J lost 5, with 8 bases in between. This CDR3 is CAISGGGNEKLFF. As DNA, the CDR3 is TGTGCCATCAGTGGAGGGGGGAATGAAAAACTGTTTTTT.

The CDR3 bases are TGTGCCAGCAGTTTCAAGCGGGGGGGGGAGACCCAGTACTTC. Protein sequence: CASSFKRGGETQYF. The chain has TRBV3-1 and TRBJ2-5; 10 positions match TRBD2. J lost 5 bases, V lost 6 bases, and 6 bases had no gene match. CDR1 and CDR2 from the germline V gene are LGHDT and YNNKEL (reference sequence). This CDR3 region has 14 residues.

This chain's CDR3 is CASSLIGGGLDTGELFF. CDR3 nucleotide sequence: TGTGCCAGCAGTTTAATAGGGGGAGGTCTTGACACCGGGGAGCTGTTTTTT. V usage is TRBV28 and J usage is TRBJ2-2; TRBD1 or TRBD2 may be the D gene (6 bases each). Germline V gene data show CDR1 as MDHEN and CDR2 as SYDVKM. The CDR3 length is 17 residues. Trimming cost V 2 bases and J 3 bases, with 16 bases left between them.

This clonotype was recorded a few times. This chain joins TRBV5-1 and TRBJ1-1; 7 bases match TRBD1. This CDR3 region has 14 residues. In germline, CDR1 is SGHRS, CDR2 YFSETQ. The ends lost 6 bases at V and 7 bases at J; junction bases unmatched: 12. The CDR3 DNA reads TGCGCCAGCACCCGACTGACAGGGTCGAGTGAAGCTTTCTTT. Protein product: CASTRLTGSSEAFF.

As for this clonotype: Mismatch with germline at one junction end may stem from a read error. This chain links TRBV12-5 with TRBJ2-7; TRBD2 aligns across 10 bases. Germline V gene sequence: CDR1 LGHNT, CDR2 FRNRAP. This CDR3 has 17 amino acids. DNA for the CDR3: TGTGCTAGTGCCGAACTAGCGGGGCAATATTACTCCTACGAGCAGTGCTTC. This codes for CASAELAGQYYSYEQCF.

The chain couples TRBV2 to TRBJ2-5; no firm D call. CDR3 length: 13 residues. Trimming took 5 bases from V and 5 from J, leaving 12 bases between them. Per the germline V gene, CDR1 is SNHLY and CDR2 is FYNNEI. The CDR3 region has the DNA TGTGCCAGCAGTACAACTCAGGCCGAGACCCAGTACTTC. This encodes CASSTTQAETQYF.

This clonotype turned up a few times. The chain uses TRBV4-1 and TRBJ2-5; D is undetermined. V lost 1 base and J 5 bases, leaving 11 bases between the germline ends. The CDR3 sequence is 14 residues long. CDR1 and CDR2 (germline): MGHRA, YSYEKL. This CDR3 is CASSQVSGRETQYF. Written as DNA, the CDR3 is TGCGCCAGCAGCCAAGTGTCGGGTCGGGAGACCCAGTACTTC.

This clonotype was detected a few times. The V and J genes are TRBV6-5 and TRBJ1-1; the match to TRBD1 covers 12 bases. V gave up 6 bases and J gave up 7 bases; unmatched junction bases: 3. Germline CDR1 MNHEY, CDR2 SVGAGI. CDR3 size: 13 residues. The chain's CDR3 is CASRGTGGGEAFF. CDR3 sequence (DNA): TGTGCCAGCAGGGGGACAGGGGGCGGTGAAGCTTTCTTT.

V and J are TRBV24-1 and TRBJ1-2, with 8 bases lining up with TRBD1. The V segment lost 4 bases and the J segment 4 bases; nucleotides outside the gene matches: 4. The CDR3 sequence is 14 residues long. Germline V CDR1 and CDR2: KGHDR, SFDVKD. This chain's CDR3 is CATSDRGQAYGYTF. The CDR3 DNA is TGTGCCACCAGTGACCGGGGACAGGCCTATGGCTACACCTTC.

The CDR3 region has the DNA TGTGCCAGCAGCGATGACTCACCCCTCCACTTT. Translated: CASSDDSPLHF. The chain joins TRBV25-1 to TRBJ1-6; D not resolved. V lost 6 bases to trimming and J lost 10 bases, with 7 bases between them. The CDR3 totals 11 residues. Per germline, CDR1 MGHDK and CDR2 SYGVNS.

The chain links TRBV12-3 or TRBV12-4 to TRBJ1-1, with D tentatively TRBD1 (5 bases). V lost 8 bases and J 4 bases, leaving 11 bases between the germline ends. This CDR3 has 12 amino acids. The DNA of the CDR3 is TGTGCCAGCTCGGGTAGGGGCACTGAAGCTTTCTTT. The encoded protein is CASSGRGTEAFF.

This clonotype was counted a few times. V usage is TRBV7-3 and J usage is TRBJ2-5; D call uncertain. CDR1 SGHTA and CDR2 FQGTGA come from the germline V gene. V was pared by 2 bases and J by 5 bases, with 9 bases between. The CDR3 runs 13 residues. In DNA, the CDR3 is TGTGCCAGCAGCTTAGACTGGTCGGAGACCCAGTACTTC. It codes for CASSLDWSETQYF.

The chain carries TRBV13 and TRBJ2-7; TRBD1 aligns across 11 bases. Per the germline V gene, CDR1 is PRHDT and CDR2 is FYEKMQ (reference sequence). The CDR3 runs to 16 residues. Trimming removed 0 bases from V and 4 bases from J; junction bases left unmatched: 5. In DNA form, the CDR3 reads TGTGCCAGCAGCTTAGGCCGGACAGGGGGCTCTTACGAGCAGTACTTC. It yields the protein CASSLGRTGGSYEQYF.

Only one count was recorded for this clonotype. The CDR3 nucleotides are TGCGCCAGCAGCCAACCCCAACGGGGCTATGGCTACACCTTC. Encoded protein: CASSQPQRGYGYTF. V is TRBV4-1 and J is TRBJ1-2; D unclear. Trimming stripped 2 bases from V and 4 bases from J, with 11 bases between. CDR3 size: 14 residues. CDR1 and CDR2 (germline): MGHRA, YSYEKL.